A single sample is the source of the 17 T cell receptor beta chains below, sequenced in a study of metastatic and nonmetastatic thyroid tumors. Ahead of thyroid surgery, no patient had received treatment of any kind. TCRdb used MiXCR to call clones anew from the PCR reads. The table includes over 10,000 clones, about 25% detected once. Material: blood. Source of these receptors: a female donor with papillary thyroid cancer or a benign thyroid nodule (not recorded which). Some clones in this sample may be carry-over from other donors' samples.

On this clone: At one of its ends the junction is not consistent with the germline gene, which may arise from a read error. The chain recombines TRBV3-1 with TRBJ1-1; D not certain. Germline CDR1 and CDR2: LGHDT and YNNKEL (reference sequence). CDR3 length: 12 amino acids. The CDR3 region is CASSQGSRKPNF. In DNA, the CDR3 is TGTGCCAGCAGCCAAGGGTCCAGGAAGCCGAATTTT.

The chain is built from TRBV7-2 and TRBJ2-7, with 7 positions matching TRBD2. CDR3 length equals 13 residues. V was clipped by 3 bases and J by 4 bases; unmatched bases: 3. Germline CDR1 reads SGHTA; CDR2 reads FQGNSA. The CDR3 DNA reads TGTGCCAGCAGCTTCCGCGGGGGTTACGAGCAGTACTTC. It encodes CASSFRGGYEQYF.

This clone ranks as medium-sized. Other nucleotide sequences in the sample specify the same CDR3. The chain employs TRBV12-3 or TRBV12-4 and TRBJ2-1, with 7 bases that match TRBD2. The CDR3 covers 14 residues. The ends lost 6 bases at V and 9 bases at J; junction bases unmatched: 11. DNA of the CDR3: TGTGCCAGCAGCCCGGGGGGTCCGATTGTTGAGCAGTTCTTC. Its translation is CASSPGGPIVEQFF.

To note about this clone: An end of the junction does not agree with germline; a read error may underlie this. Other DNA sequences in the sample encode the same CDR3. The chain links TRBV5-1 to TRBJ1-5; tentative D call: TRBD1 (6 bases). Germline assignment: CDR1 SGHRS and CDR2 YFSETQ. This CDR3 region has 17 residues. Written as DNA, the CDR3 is TGCGCCAGTAGCTCAGAAAGGGGGTATCGGGGCAACCAGCCCCAGCATTTT. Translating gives CASSSERGYRGNQPQHF. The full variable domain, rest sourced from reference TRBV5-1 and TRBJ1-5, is KAGVTQTPRYLIKTRGQQVTLSCSPISGHRSVSWYQQTPGQGLQFLFEYFSETQRNKGNFPGRFSGRQFSNSRSEMNVSTLELGDSALYLCASSSERGYRGNQPQHFGDGTRLSIL.

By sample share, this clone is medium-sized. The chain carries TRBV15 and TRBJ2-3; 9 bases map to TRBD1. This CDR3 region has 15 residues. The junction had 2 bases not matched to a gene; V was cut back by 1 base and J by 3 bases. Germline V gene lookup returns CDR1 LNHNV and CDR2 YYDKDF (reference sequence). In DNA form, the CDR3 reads TGTGCCACCAGCAGAGCTGGACAGGGGACAGATACGCAGTATTTT. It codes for CATSRAGQGTDTQYF. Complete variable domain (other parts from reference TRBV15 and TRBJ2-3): DAMVIQNPRYQVTQFGKPVTLSCSQTLNHNVMYWYQQKSSQAPKLLFHYYDKDFNNEADTPDNFQSRRPNTSFCFLDIRSPGLGDTAMYLCATSRAGQGTDTQYFGPGTRLTVL.

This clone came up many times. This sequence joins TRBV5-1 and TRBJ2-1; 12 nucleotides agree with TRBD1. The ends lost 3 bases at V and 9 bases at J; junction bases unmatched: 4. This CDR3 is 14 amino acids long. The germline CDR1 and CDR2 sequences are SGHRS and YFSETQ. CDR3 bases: TGCGCCAGCAGCTCGGGACAGGGGGCCGGTGAGCAGTTCTTC. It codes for CASSSGQGAGEQFF.

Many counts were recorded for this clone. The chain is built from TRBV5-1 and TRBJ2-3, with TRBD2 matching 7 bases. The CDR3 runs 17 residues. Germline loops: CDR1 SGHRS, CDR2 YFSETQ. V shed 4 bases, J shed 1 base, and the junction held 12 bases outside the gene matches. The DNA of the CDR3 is TGCGCCAGCAGCGCTGCAGCCGGTGGGGGGGGCACAGATACGCAGTATTTT. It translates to CASSAAAGGGGTDTQYF.

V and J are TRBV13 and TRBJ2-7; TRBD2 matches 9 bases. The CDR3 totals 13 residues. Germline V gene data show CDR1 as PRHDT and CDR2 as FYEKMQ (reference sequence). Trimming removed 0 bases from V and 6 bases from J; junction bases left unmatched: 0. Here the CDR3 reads CASSLGLAGEQYF. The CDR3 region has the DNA TGTGCCAGCAGCTTAGGACTAGCGGGCGAGCAGTACTTC.

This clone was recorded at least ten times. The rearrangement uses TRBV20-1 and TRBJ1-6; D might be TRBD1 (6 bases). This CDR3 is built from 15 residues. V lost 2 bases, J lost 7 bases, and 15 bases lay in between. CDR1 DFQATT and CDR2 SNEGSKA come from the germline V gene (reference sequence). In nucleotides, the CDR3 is TGCAGTGCTAGAAATACAGGGATAGGGAATTCACCCCTCCACTTT. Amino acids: CSARNTGIGNSPLHF.

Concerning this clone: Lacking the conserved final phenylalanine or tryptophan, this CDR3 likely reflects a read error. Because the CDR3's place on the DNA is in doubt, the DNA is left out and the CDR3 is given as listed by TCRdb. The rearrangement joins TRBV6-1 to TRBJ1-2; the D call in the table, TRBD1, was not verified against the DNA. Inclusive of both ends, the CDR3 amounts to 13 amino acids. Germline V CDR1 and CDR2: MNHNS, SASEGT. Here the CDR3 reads CASSDVTWTGYPG.

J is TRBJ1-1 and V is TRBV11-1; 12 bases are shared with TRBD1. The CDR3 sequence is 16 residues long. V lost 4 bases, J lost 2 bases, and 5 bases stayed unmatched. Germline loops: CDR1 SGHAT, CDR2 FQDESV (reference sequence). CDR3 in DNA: TGTGCCAGCAGCTACCGGGACAGGGGGCTAAACACTGAAGCTTTCTTT. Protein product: CASSYRDRGLNTEAFF.

CDR3 coding DNA: TGTGCCAGCAGTTTGTCGGGGAGCGGCTACACCTTC. This codes for CASSLSGSGYTF. The gene calls are TRBV28 and TRBJ1-2; D is uncertain. The germline V and J ends were trimmed by 3 bases and 8 bases, with 10 bases remaining between them. Germline V gene sequence: CDR1 MDHEN, CDR2 SYDVKM. The CDR3 consists of 12 residues.

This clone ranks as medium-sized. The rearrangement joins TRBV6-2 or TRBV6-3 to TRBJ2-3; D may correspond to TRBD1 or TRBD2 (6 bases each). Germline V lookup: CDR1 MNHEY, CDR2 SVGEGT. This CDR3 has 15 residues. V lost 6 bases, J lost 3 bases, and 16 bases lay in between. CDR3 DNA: TGTGCCAGCAGGGAACAGGGACGGGGGACAGATACGCAGTATTTT. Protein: CASREQGRGTDTQYF.

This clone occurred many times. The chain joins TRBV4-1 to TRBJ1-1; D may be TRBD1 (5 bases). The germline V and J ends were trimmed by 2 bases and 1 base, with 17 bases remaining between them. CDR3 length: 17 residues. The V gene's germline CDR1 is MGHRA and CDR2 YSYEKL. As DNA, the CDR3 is TGCGCCAGCAGCCAAAATTTCTTTGACAGAGAGAACACTGAAGCTTTCTTT. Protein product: CASSQNFFDRENTEAFF.

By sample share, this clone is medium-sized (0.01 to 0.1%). CDR3 sequence reads: CASSELTGAYEQYV. Written as DNA, the CDR3 is TGTGCCAGCAGTGAACTAACAGGGGCCTACGAGCAGTACGTC. This sequence joins TRBV6-1 and TRBJ2-7; the match to TRBD1 covers 7 bases. The CDR3 consists of 14 residues. Germline CDR1 is MNHNS and CDR2 is SASEGT. With 2 bases clipped from V and 2 bases from J, the junction kept 3 bases outside the gene matches.

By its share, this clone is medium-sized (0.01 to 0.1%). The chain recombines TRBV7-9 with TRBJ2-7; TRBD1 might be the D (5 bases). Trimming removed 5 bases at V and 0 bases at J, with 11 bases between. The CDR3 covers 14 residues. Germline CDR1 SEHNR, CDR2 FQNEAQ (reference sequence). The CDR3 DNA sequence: TGTGCCAGCAGCACCAGGGAAAGCTCCTACGAGCAGTACTTC. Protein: CASSTRESSYEQYF. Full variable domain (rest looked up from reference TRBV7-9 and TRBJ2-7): DTGVSQNPRHKITKRGQNVTFRCDPISEHNRLYWYRQTLGQGPEFLTYFQNEAQLEKSRLLSDRFSAERPKGSFSTLEIQRTEQGDSAMYLCASSTRESSYEQYFGPGTRLTVT.

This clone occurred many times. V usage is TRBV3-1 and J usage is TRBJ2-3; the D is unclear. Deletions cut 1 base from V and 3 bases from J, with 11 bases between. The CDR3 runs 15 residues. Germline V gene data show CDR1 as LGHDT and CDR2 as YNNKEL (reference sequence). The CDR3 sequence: CASSQGGSRTDTQYF. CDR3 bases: TGTGCCAGCAGCCAAGGAGGCAGCCGGACAGATACGCAGTATTTT.